This T cell receptor (beta chain) is from a study of shared clonotypes between healthy human individuals. Researchers divided each subset's genomic DNA evenly across several immunoSEQ plates. Measured with immunoSEQ multiplex PCR; TCRdb has only the in-frame clones, and not every one. The sample consists of fewer than 600,000 clones, around 79% of them appearing once. CDR3 length equals 13 residues. The V end lost 1 base, the J end lost 5 bases, and 6 bases lay between the germline ends. In germline, CDR1 is SGHNT, CDR2 YENEEA. Among the donors, all were Caucasian adults who lived in Nashville, Tennessee. Unsorted material relied on approximately 90 million PBMCs as the source of genomic DNA. This clone was seen ten or more times. Other DNA variants within this sample encode the same CDR3.

This sequence originates from a woman aged 40 to 50 in good health. Some clones in this sample may be carry-over from other donors' samples. Sequencing used PBMCs. The chain recombines TRBV11-3 with TRBJ2-1; D is unclear. CDR3: CASSLGANNEQFF. DNA for the CDR3: TGTGCCAGCAGCTTAGGAGCCAACAATGAGCAGTTCTTC.